Presented here are 20 T cell receptor beta chains from one specimen sequenced in a study of blood T cell repertoires in COVID-19. Only in-frame clones appear in the TCRdb table, and some are missing; sequencing was by immunoSEQ multiplex PCR. The profile covers around 190,000 clones, with around 83% appearing a single time and more than 1.5% taken by the ten largest. The sequencing input was peripheral blood. The receptors derive from a human donor in a cohort sampled during active COVID-19.

The chain links TRBV19 to TRBJ1-4; possibly TRBD1 for D (5 bases). The V gene's germline CDR1 is LNHDA and CDR2 SQIVND (reference sequence). CDR3 size: 15 residues. V lost 7 bases, J lost 3 bases, and 15 bases lay in between. CDR3 loop: CASTPLTAANEKLFF. CDR3 nucleotides: TGTGCCAGTACCCCTCTGACAGCAGCTAATGAAAAACTGTTTTTT.

The chain recombines TRBV6-2 or TRBV6-3 with TRBJ2-1; TRBD1 might be the D (6 bases). This CDR3 has 15 amino acids. V lost 2 bases to trimming and J lost 2 bases, with 10 bases between them. CDR1 is MNHEY, CDR2 SVGEGT, per germline. The CDR3 spells CASSYEGGTYNEQFF. The CDR3 bases are TGTGCCAGCAGTTACGAAGGGGGAACCTACAATGAGCAGTTCTTC.

The chain recombines TRBV18 with TRBJ1-1, with 9 bases that match TRBD1. Per germline, CDR1 KGHSH and CDR2 LQKENI. This CDR3 has 14 amino acids. Unmatched junction bases numbered 6, after V lost 5 bases and J lost 5 bases. The DNA for the CDR3 is TGTGCCAGCTCAAGGGACAGGGCTGGAACTGAAGCTTTCTTT. Translated, it gives CASSRDRAGTEAFF.

Only a few counts were recorded for this clone. The chain joins TRBV7-9 to TRBJ1-2; D uncertain. The CDR3 runs 12 residues. CDR1 and CDR2 from the germline V gene are SEHNR and FQNEAQ (reference sequence). The V and J ends lost 5 bases and 8 bases respectively, with 12 bases between them. In nucleotides, the CDR3 is TGTGCCAGCAGCCGTAGAGAGGGCGGCTACACCTTC. As protein: CASSRREGGYTF. The variable domain in full, completed from reference TRBV7-9 and TRBJ1-2, reads DTGVSQNPRHKITKRGQNVTFRCDPISEHNRLYWYRQTLGQGPEFLTYFQNEAQLEKSRLLSDRFSAERPKGSFSTLEIQRTEQGDSAMYLCASSRREGGYTFGSGTRLTVV.

Written as DNA, the CDR3 is TGTGCCAGCAGCTCAAGGACAGTTGAAGCTTTCTTT. This codes for CASSSRTVEAFF. The chain joins TRBV11-1 to TRBJ1-1, with D possibly TRBD1 on 6 matching bases. CDR1 SGHAT and CDR2 FQDESV come from the germline V gene (reference sequence). The CDR3 has 12 amino acids. V was cut by 4 bases and J by 7 bases, with 10 bases left in between.

Details on this clone: Its ends do not fully match the called genes, so a read error is possible. This chain uses TRBV10-2 with TRBJ2-7, with TRBD2 as a possible D gene (5 bases). The germline V gene has CDR1 WSHSY and CDR2 SAAADI. This CDR3 is built from 15 residues. The CDR3 coding sequence is TGCGCCAGCAGTGAGTCGAGGGTTAACAGTCTCTCTCGGAACTTC. Translation gives CASSESRVNSLSRNF.

Here the CDR3 DNA reads TGTGCCAGCAGCATTAGCGGGAGGCGGAACCAAGAGACCCAGTACTTC. Amino acid sequence: CASSISGRRNQETQYF. The chain is built from TRBV11-2 and TRBJ2-5, with TRBD2 matching over 10 bases. Germline V gene lookup returns CDR1 SGHAT and CDR2 FQNNGV. CDR3 length: 16 amino acids. V trimming: 5 bases; J trimming: 0 bases; junction bases outside the gene matches: 6.

The V gene is TRBV14, the J gene TRBJ2-7; 12 bases align to TRBD2. The CDR3 length is 15 residues. From germline, CDR1 is SGHDN and CDR2 FVKESK. The V and J ends lost 1 base and 2 bases, in that order; junction bases with no gene match: 0. The CDR3 bases are TGTGCCAGCAGCCAAGGACTAGCGGGAGCCTACGAGCAGTACTTC. It is translated as CASSQGLAGAYEQYF.

This clone is a singleton in its sample. The chain employs TRBV27 and TRBJ2-7, with D maybe TRBD1 (5 bases). Germline CDR1 reads MNHEY; CDR2 reads SMNVEV (reference sequence). The length of the CDR3 is 14 residues. Trimming stripped 5 bases from V and 0 bases from J, with 11 bases between. CDR3 in DNA: TGTGCCAGCAGTACGGACACTACCTCCTACGAGCAGTACTTC. Protein: CASSTDTTSYEQYF.

CDR3 nucleotides: TGCGCCAGCAGCTTACAGAACACTGAAGCTTTCTTT. Amino acids: CASSLQNTEAFF. The chain joins TRBV5-1 to TRBJ1-1; the D is unclear. The V gene lost 2 bases and the J gene lost 1 base, with 3 bases spanning the gap. CDR1 and CDR2 (germline): SGHRS, YFSETQ. CDR3 length equals 12 residues.

The rearrangement uses TRBV7-2 and TRBJ2-7, with 7 bases matching TRBD2. The V gene's germline CDR1 is SGHTA and CDR2 FQGNSA. The CDR3 totals 14 residues. V gave up 5 bases and J gave up 5 bases; unmatched junction bases: 9. The CDR3 reads CASSPAAGDDEQYF. In DNA form, the CDR3 reads TGTGCCAGCAGCCCCGCGGCGGGGGACGACGAGCAGTACTTC.

V usage is TRBV5-1 and J usage is TRBJ2-7, with D maybe TRBD1 (6 bases). There are 15 residues in the CDR3. From germline, CDR1 is SGHRS and CDR2 YFSETQ. The V and J ends lost 0 bases and 0 bases respectively, with 10 bases between them. The CDR3 DNA sequence: TGCGCCAGCAGCTTGGGCAGGGGAACCTCCTACGAGCAGTACTTC. Residues: CASSLGRGTSYEQYF.

The CDR3 region has the DNA TGTGCCAGCAGCCCGAGAGGGCCAGCCTCCTACGAGCAGTACTTC. This sequence encodes CASSPRGPASYEQYF. This chain links TRBV6-5 with TRBJ2-7; possible D gene TRBD2, 5 bases. This CDR3 contains 15 residues. Per germline, CDR1 MNHEY and CDR2 SVGAGI. The V and J ends lost 6 bases and 0 bases respectively, with 15 bases between them.

The rearrangement uses TRBV5-4 and TRBJ2-7; 7 bases agree with TRBD1. Germline CDR1 reads SGHNT; CDR2 reads YYREEE (reference sequence). CDR3 size: 15 residues. J gave up 3 bases and V 0 bases, and 6 bases lay outside the gene matches. The CDR3 spells CASSLDRGSLYEQYF. CDR3 bases: TGTGCCAGCAGCTTGGACAGGGGATCACTCTACGAGCAGTACTTC.

The CDR3 spells CATSDGGGGRINEQFF. The CDR3 DNA reads as TGTGCCACCAGTGATGGGGGGGGAGGTCGCATCAATGAGCAGTTCTTC. The genes are TRBV24-1 and TRBJ2-1, with 7 bases matching TRBD2. The CDR3 is 16 residues long. V shed 3 bases, J shed 6 bases, and the junction held 10 bases outside the gene matches. CDR1 is KGHDR, CDR2 SFDVKD, per germline.

The rearrangement links TRBV11-2 to TRBJ1-2; TRBD1 matches at 7 bases. Trimming removed 7 bases from V and 1 base from J; junction bases left unmatched: 6. Germline loops: CDR1 SGHAT, CDR2 FQNNGV. The CDR3 has 14 residues. CDR3 amino acids: CASTADRSNYGYTF. The CDR3 bases are TGTGCCAGCACCGCGGACAGGAGTAACTATGGCTACACCTTC.

This clone was found a few times. The gene calls are TRBV27 and TRBJ1-6; D unclear. The CDR3 runs to 12 residues. V was cut by 2 bases and J by 10 bases, with 6 bases left in between. From germline, CDR1 is MNHEY and CDR2 SMNVEV (reference sequence). CDR3 sequence: CASSLNGSPLHF. The CDR3 nucleotides are TGTGCCAGCAGTTTAAATGGCTCACCCCTCCACTTT.

The chain has TRBV3-1 (or the pseudogene TRBV3-2) and TRBJ1-2; D is unclear. V lost 3 bases, J lost 8 bases, and 13 bases lay in between. This CDR3 is built from 13 residues. Germline lookup yields CDR1 LGHDT and CDR2 YNNKEL (reference sequence). The CDR3 coding sequence is TGTGCCAGCAGCCAGTCCGGACTCCAGGGCTACACCTTC. Translated: CASSQSGLQGYTF.

The rearrangement links TRBV4-3 to TRBJ1-4; D is undetermined. V lost 0 bases and J 4 bases, leaving 3 bases between the germline ends. This CDR3 region has 13 residues. Germline CDR1 is LGHNA and CDR2 is YSLEER. This CDR3 is CASSQDLNEKLFF. CDR3 coding DNA: TGCGCCAGCAGCCAAGATCTTAATGAAAAACTGTTTTTT.

The chain has TRBV2 and TRBJ2-1; 9 bases are a match to TRBD1. Per germline, CDR1 SNHLY and CDR2 FYNNEI. The CDR3 length is 14 residues. Trimming cost V 5 bases and J 9 bases; bases outside gene matches: 8. This chain's CDR3 is CASSQGTGYREQFF. In DNA, the CDR3 is TGTGCCAGCAGTCAAGGGACAGGGTATCGTGAGCAGTTCTTC. The whole variable domain, filled in from reference TRBV2 and TRBJ2-1, reads EPEVTQTPSHQVTQMGQEVILRCVPISNHLYFYWYRQILGQKVEFLVSFYNNEISEKSEIFDDQFSVERPDGSNFTLKIRSTKLEDSAMYFCASSQGTGYREQFFGPGTRLTVL.